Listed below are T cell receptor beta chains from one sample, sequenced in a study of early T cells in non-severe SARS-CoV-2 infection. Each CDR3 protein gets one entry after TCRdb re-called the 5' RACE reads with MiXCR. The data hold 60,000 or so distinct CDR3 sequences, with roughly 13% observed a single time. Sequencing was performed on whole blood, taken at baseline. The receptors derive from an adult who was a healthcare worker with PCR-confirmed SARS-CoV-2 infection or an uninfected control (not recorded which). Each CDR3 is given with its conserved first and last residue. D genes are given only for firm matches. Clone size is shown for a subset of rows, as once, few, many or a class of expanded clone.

CDR3 protein: CASSSSGTGGSYEQYF
CDR3 DNA: TGTGCCAGCAGTTCATCCGGGACAGGGGGCTCCTACGAGCAGTACTTC
clone size: few
D gene: TRBD1
V gene: TRBV6-5
J gene: TRBJ2-7

CDR3 protein: CASVRAGTVYNEQFF
CDR3 DNA: TGTGCCAGCGTACGAGCAGGGACAGTATACAATGAGCAGTTCTTC
clone size: few
D gene: TRBD1
V gene: TRBV6-1
J gene: TRBJ2-1

CDR3 protein: CASSFNRVDYGYTF
CDR3 DNA: TGTGCCAGCAGCTTCAACAGGGTCGACTATGGCTACACCTTC
clone size: .
D gene: .
V gene: TRBV7-9
J gene: TRBJ1-2

CDR3 protein: CSAIIRTGGREEQYF
CDR3 DNA: TGCAGTGCTATAATACGGACAGGGGGTAGGGAGGAGCAGTACTTC
clone size: .
D gene: TRBD1
V gene: TRBV20-1
J gene: TRBJ2-7

CDR3 protein: CSARPRAGEVGGYTGELFF
CDR3 DNA: TGCAGCGCACGGCCTCGGGCAGGGGAAGTCGGGGGCTACACCGGGGAGCTGTTTTTT
clone size: .
D gene: .
V gene: TRBV29-1
J gene: TRBJ2-2

CDR3 protein: CASRDRVSDYEQYF
CDR3 DNA: TGTGCCAGCAGGGACAGGGTATCTGACTACGAGCAGTACTTC
clone size: few
D gene: TRBD1
V gene: TRBV6-2/TRBV6-3
J gene: TRBJ2-7

CDR3 protein: CARCLVPGRQETQYF
CDR3 DNA: TGTGCCAGATGTCTTGTGCCAGGAAGACAAGAGACCCAGTACTTC
clone size: .
D gene: .
V gene: TRBV27
J gene: TRBJ2-5

CDR3 protein: CASSLYRRNTEAFF
CDR3 DNA: TGTGCCAGCAGTTTGTACAGGCGGAACACTGAAGCTTTCTTT
clone size: .
D gene: .
V gene: TRBV28
J gene: TRBJ1-1

CDR3 protein: CASSLGLSGATYNEQFF
CDR3 DNA: TGTGCCAGCAGCTTAGGCCTTTCGGGGGCCACCTACAATGAGCAGTTCTTC
clone size: few
D gene: .
V gene: TRBV7-6
J gene: TRBJ2-1

CDR3 protein: CASSLASPGTGRDEQFF
CDR3 DNA: TGTGCCAGCAGCTTGGCCTCCCCCGGGACAGGGAGGGATGAGCAGTTCTTC
clone size: .
D gene: TRBD1
V gene: TRBV5-5
J gene: TRBJ2-1

CDR3 protein: CASSPGPSYEQYF
CDR3 DNA: TGTGCCAGCAGCCCGGGTCCCTCCTACGAGCAGTACTTC
clone size: many
D gene: .
V gene: TRBV7-6
J gene: TRBJ2-7

CDR3 protein: CASRSGGGLYEQFF
CDR3 DNA: TGTGCCAGCCGTAGCGGGGGGGGATTGTATGAGCAGTTCTTC
clone size: many
D gene: TRBD2
V gene: TRBV28
J gene: TRBJ2-1

CDR3 protein: CASSFIRQDHGYTF
CDR3 DNA: TGTGCCAGCAGCTTTATCCGACAGGATCATGGCTACACCTTC
clone size: .
D gene: .
V gene: TRBV7-9
J gene: TRBJ1-2

CDR3 protein: CASSATGTPPETQYF
CDR3 DNA: TGTGCCAGCAGTGCGACAGGGACCCCTCCAGAGACCCAGTACTTC
clone size: once
D gene: TRBD1
V gene: TRBV6-5
J gene: TRBJ2-5

CDR3 protein: CASSLGGENTEAFF
CDR3 DNA: TGTGCCAGCAGTTTAGGTGGAGAGAACACTGAAGCTTTCTTT
clone size: few
D gene: .
V gene: TRBV28
J gene: TRBJ1-1

CDR3 protein: CASAGVVGNEQFF
CDR3 DNA: TGTGCCAGCGCGGGGGTCGTGGGCAATGAGCAGTTCTTC
clone size: .
D gene: TRBD2
V gene: TRBV6-5
J gene: TRBJ2-1

CDR3 protein: CASSLAGGTEAFF
CDR3 DNA: TGTGCCAGCAGCTTAGCCGGGGGCACTGAAGCTTTCTTT
clone size: many
D gene: .
V gene: TRBV11-2
J gene: TRBJ1-1

CDR3 protein: CASSPRTDPMNTEAFF
CDR3 DNA: TGTGCCAGCAGCCCTCGGACAGACCCTATGAACACTGAAGCTTTCTTT
clone size: few
D gene: .
V gene: TRBV11-2
J gene: TRBJ1-1

CDR3 protein: CASSQGTGPTYNSPLHF
CDR3 DNA: TGTGCCAGCAGCCAAGGGACAGGACCCACCTATAATTCACCCCTCCACTTT
clone size: few
D gene: TRBD1
V gene: TRBV14
J gene: TRBJ1-6

CDR3 protein: CASSLTTGGGYGYTF
CDR3 DNA: TGTGCCAGCAGCTTAACGACAGGGGGAGGCTATGGCTACACCTTC
clone size: .
D gene: TRBD1
V gene: TRBV9
J gene: TRBJ1-2

CDR3 protein: CASSPFSSYNEQFF
CDR3 DNA: TGTGCCAGCAGCCCTTTTAGCTCCTACAATGAGCAGTTCTTC
clone size: .
D gene: .
V gene: TRBV6-2/TRBV6-3
J gene: TRBJ2-1

CDR3 protein: CASSRGQGTEAFF
CDR3 DNA: TGTGCCAGTTCAAGAGGACAGGGCACTGAAGCTTTCTTT
clone size: few
D gene: TRBD1
V gene: TRBV18
J gene: TRBJ1-1

CDR3 protein: CASSEAGDRGNYGYTF
CDR3 DNA: TGTGCCAGCAGTGAAGCGGGGGACAGGGGCAACTATGGCTACACCTTC
clone size: few
D gene: TRBD1
V gene: TRBV25-1
J gene: TRBJ1-2

CDR3 protein: CSARGQKDTEAFF
CDR3 DNA: TGCAGCGCCAGGGGGCAGAAGGACACTGAAGCTTTCTTT
clone size: many
D gene: TRBD1
V gene: TRBV29-1
J gene: TRBJ1-1

CDR3 protein: CASSEQGVVDTEAFF
CDR3 DNA: TGTGCCAGCAGTGAACAGGGGGTGGTCGACACTGAAGCTTTCTTT
clone size: medium-sized
D gene: TRBD1
V gene: TRBV2
J gene: TRBJ1-1

CDR3 protein: CASRLKDWNSPSGNTIYF
CDR3 DNA: TGTGCCAGCAGACTGAAGGATTGGAACAGTCCCTCTGGAAACACCATATATTTT
clone size: .
D gene: .
V gene: TRBV11-2
J gene: TRBJ1-3

CDR3 protein: CASSGGGTKNIQYF
CDR3 DNA: TGTGCCAGCAGTGGAGGGGGGACCAAAAACATTCAGTACTTC
clone size: .
D gene: .
V gene: TRBV6-1
J gene: TRBJ2-4

CDR3 protein: CASSLGPGRDEQFF
CDR3 DNA: TGTGCCAGCAGCTTAGGGCCGGGGCGGGATGAGCAGTTCTTC
clone size: many
D gene: .
V gene: TRBV7-8
J gene: TRBJ2-1

CDR3 protein: CASRAQGAPNEQFF
CDR3 DNA: TGTGCCAGCAGGGCACAGGGGGCGCCCAATGAGCAGTTCTTC
clone size: .
D gene: TRBD1
V gene: TRBV7-2
J gene: TRBJ2-1

CDR3 protein: CSAPPGTARYNEQFF
CDR3 DNA: TGCAGTGCTCCCCCGGGGACTGCGCGCTACAATGAGCAGTTCTTC
clone size: .
D gene: .
V gene: TRBV20-1
J gene: TRBJ2-1

CDR3 protein: CSLQGQGLVEQYF
CDR3 DNA: TGCAGTCTCCAAGGACAGGGATTGGTCGAGCAGTACTTC
clone size: few
D gene: TRBD1
V gene: TRBV20-1
J gene: TRBJ2-7

CDR3 protein: CASSLRVGGEAFF
CDR3 DNA: TGTGCCAGCAGCTTACGAGTTGGAGGGGAAGCTTTCTTT
clone size: .
D gene: .
V gene: TRBV7-6
J gene: TRBJ1-1

CDR3 protein: CATSDFGRIGGYTF
CDR3 DNA: TGTGCCACCAGTGATTTCGGGCGTATTGGCGGCTACACCTTC
clone size: many
D gene: .
V gene: TRBV24-1
J gene: TRBJ1-2

CDR3 protein: CASSPQGSEQFF
CDR3 DNA: TGTGCCAGCAGCCCCCAGGGGAGTGAGCAGTTCTTC
clone size: few
D gene: .
V gene: TRBV9
J gene: TRBJ2-1

CDR3 protein: CASSLRFGRQSEQYF
CDR3 DNA: TGTGCCAGCAGCCTCCGGTTTGGCAGGCAGTCCGAGCAGTACTTC
clone size: many
D gene: .
V gene: TRBV5-5
J gene: TRBJ2-7

CDR3 protein: CASSHPPFPDRVNQPQHF
CDR3 DNA: TGCGCCAGCAGCCATCCGCCCTTTCCCGACAGGGTCAATCAGCCCCAGCATTTT
clone size: many
D gene: TRBD1
V gene: TRBV4-1
J gene: TRBJ1-5

CDR3 protein: CASSSQGSTDTQYF
CDR3 DNA: TGTGCCAGCAGTTCCCAAGGGTCGACAGATACGCAGTATTTT
clone size: many
D gene: .
V gene: TRBV5-1
J gene: TRBJ2-3

CDR3 protein: CASSLNAPGSWYGYTF
CDR3 DNA: TGTGCCAGCAGCCTGAATGCCCCCGGCAGTTGGTATGGCTACACCTTC
clone size: few
D gene: .
V gene: TRBV11-2
J gene: TRBJ1-2

CDR3 protein: CASSQERRGADTQYF
CDR3 DNA: TGTGCCAGCAGCCAAGAAAGACGTGGGGCAGATACGCAGTATTTT
clone size: .
D gene: .
V gene: TRBV14
J gene: TRBJ2-3

CDR3 protein: CASSLGQGAEAFF
CDR3 DNA: TGTGCCAGCAGCCTTGGACAGGGCGCTGAAGCTTTCTTT
clone size: .
D gene: TRBD1
V gene: TRBV9
J gene: TRBJ1-1

CDR3 protein: CASSYSSSGIRDEQYF
CDR3 DNA: TGTGCCAGCAGTTACTCGAGCAGCGGGATAAGAGATGAGCAGTACTTC
clone size: .
D gene: TRBD2
V gene: TRBV6-2/TRBV6-3
J gene: TRBJ2-7

CDR3 protein: CASSARQGPHEQYF
CDR3 DNA: TGTGCCAGCAGCGCCCGACAGGGGCCCCACGAGCAGTACTTC
clone size: .
D gene: TRBD1
V gene: TRBV13
J gene: TRBJ2-7

CDR3 protein: CASSSTGGYEQYF
CDR3 DNA: TGTGCCAGCAGCTCGACAGGGGGCTACGAGCAGTACTTC
clone size: many
D gene: TRBD1
V gene: TRBV5-6
J gene: TRBJ2-7

CDR3 protein: CASSLYTSGSNEQYF
CDR3 DNA: TGTGCCAGCAGTTTATATACTAGCGGGAGTAACGAGCAGTACTTC
clone size: .
D gene: TRBD2
V gene: TRBV28
J gene: TRBJ2-7

CDR3 protein: CASSLGDREGTEAFF
CDR3 DNA: TGTGCCAGCAGCTTAGGGGACAGGGAGGGAACTGAAGCTTTCTTT
clone size: many
D gene: TRBD1
V gene: TRBV7-9
J gene: TRBJ1-1

CDR3 protein: CASSPTGGRNEQYF
CDR3 DNA: TGTGCCAGCTCACCTACAGGGGGCAGGAACGAGCAGTACTTC
clone size: .
D gene: TRBD1
V gene: TRBV18
J gene: TRBJ2-7

CDR3 protein: CSVAGGLLGNQPQHF
CDR3 DNA: TGCAGCGTCGCCGGAGGTCTCTTAGGCAATCAGCCCCAGCATTTT
clone size: .
D gene: .
V gene: TRBV29-1
J gene: TRBJ1-5

CDR3 protein: CASKAASVSSYEQYF
CDR3 DNA: TGTGCCAGCAAAGCCGCTAGCGTGAGCTCCTACGAGCAGTACTTC
clone size: few
D gene: .
V gene: TRBV27
J gene: TRBJ2-7

CDR3 protein: CASSLDGAEETQYF
CDR3 DNA: TGTGCCAGCAGCTTAGATGGGGCAGAGGAGACCCAGTACTTC
clone size: few
D gene: .
V gene: TRBV7-2
J gene: TRBJ2-5

CDR3 protein: CATSDPGTGGEETQYF
CDR3 DNA: TGTGCCACCAGTGATCCAGGGACAGGGGGCGAAGAGACCCAGTACTTC
clone size: many
D gene: TRBD1
V gene: TRBV24-1
J gene: TRBJ2-5

CDR3 protein: CASSPSGGPGDTQYF
CDR3 DNA: TGTGCCAGCAGCCCCTCGGGGGGCCCAGGAGATACGCAGTATTTT
clone size: few
D gene: .
V gene: TRBV7-9
J gene: TRBJ2-3

CDR3 protein: CASSYKRGTGELFF
CDR3 DNA: TGTGCCAGCAGTTACAAGCGGGGCACCGGGGAGCTGTTTTTT
clone size: many
D gene: TRBD2
V gene: TRBV6-5
J gene: TRBJ2-2

CDR3 protein: CASTGTYGYTF
CDR3 DNA: TGTGCCAGCACCGGAACCTATGGCTACACCTTC
clone size: many
D gene: .
V gene: TRBV6-6
J gene: TRBJ1-2

CDR3 protein: CASRPPSEASPLHF
CDR3 DNA: TGTGCCAGCAGACCTCCGAGCGAGGCATCACCCCTCCACTTT
clone size: few
D gene: .
V gene: TRBV6-2/TRBV6-3
J gene: TRBJ1-6

CDR3 protein: CASSLRGYQETQYF
CDR3 DNA: TGTGCCAGCAGCTTAAGGGGGTACCAAGAGACCCAGTACTTC
clone size: few
D gene: .
V gene: TRBV7-6
J gene: TRBJ2-5

CDR3 protein: CASSQWLFGTRDGYTF
CDR3 DNA: TGTGCCAGCAGCCAATGGCTCTTCGGGACAAGGGATGGCTACACCTTC
clone size: few
D gene: .
V gene: TRBV14
J gene: TRBJ1-2

CDR3 protein: CASSASALSTDTQYF
CDR3 DNA: TGTGCCAGTAGTGCGTCAGCCCTGTCCACAGATACGCAGTATTTT
clone size: .
D gene: .
V gene: TRBV19
J gene: TRBJ2-3

CDR3 protein: CASRGRSANQPQHF
CDR3 DNA: TGTGCCAGTCGAGGTCGGAGTGCAAATCAGCCCCAGCATTTT
clone size: .
D gene: .
V gene: TRBV6-2/TRBV6-3
J gene: TRBJ1-5

CDR3 protein: CASSNWGAQGLEIYTGELFF
CDR3 DNA: TGTGCCAGCAGCAATTGGGGGGCCCAGGGACTGGAGATTTACACCGGGGAGCTGTTTTTT
clone size: few
D gene: .
V gene: TRBV21-1
J gene: TRBJ2-2

CDR3 protein: CAISESKENYGYTF
CDR3 DNA: TGTGCCATCAGTGAGTCGAAGGAGAACTATGGCTACACCTTC
clone size: few
D gene: .
V gene: TRBV10-3
J gene: TRBJ1-2